The present TCR beta chain was sequenced within a study of CD8 T cells in ankylosing spondylitis. TCRdb fed the 5' RACE reads into MiXCR, producing one record per CDR3 protein. The sample consists of about 280,000 distinct CDR3 sequences, about 20% of them appearing once. Germline values: CDR1 WNHNN, CDR2 SYGVQD (reference sequence). Trimming took 6 bases from V and 2 from J, leaving 10 bases between them. The CDR3 is made up of 14 amino acids. Broader study findings: In peripheral blood, disease-linked CD8+ clones occurred at relatively low frequencies. The study identified a TCR beta motif of several highly homologous variants that appeared characteristic of ankylosing spondylitis blood.

This clonotype appeared a few times. Its antigen is undetermined. The chain has TRBV10-1 and TRBJ2-2; D may be TRBD2 (6 bases). The sequenced sample consisted of blood, either unsorted or a sorted T cell fraction (not recorded which). The clonotype comes from a male donor with ankylosing spondylitis or in good health (not recorded which). CDR3 residues: CASSGTLNTGELFF. DNA of the CDR3: TGCGCCAGCAGCGGGACTCTTAACACCGGGGAGCTGTTTTTT.